These T cell receptor beta chains were read from a single sample in a study of response to subunit inactivated influenza vaccine. In TCRdb, the RT-PCR reads were re-called with MiXCR into one record per CDR3 protein. Of about 300,000 distinct CDR3 sequences in the sample, 20% to 25% were seen once. The specimen was PBMCs from blood, collected less than 22 months after vaccination. The receptors come from a man between 45 and 75 years old who received an inactivated influenza vaccine. Each CDR3 is given without its conserved first and last residue. A row's size may be missing; if present it is once, few, many or a size class.

v_gene	abundance	j_gene	CDR3aa
TRBV19	NA	TRBJ1-2	ASSIDRFYGYT
TRBV5-1	few	TRBJ2-7	ASSPGGGSYEQY
TRBV18	NA	TRBJ1-2	ASSPPGGQGQHGYT
TRBV4-2	few	TRBJ1-1	ASSHGTGGLTEAF
TRBV4-1	many	TRBJ1-1	ASSQGNRNTEAF
TRBV14	few	TRBJ1-1	ASSHRTGNTEAF
TRBV29-1	few	TRBJ2-3	SVGGTTTDTQY
TRBV27	NA	TRBJ1-6	AGIEPGGKFNSPLH
TRBV12-3/TRBV12-4	many	TRBJ2-2	ASSPGLAGNTGELF
TRBV29-1	NA	TRBJ2-3	SVVLYTDTQY
TRBV7-2	few	TRBJ1-6	ASRMGLAGNSPLH
TRBV12-3/TRBV12-4	few	TRBJ2-1	ASRTTSFNEQF
TRBV15	few	TRBJ1-1	ATSRDMGAGGTEAF
TRBV3-1	NA	TRBJ1-1	ASSPASLNTEAF
TRBV28	NA	TRBJ1-5	ASTAGTGVDNQPQH
TRBV7-2	NA	TRBJ1-1	ASSLDRWAGSTEAF
TRBV7-6	few	TRBJ2-7	ASREGAGPHAYEQY
TRBV4-3	NA	TRBJ1-6	ASSSTGQGAYNSPLH
TRBV20-1	many	TRBJ2-7	SARRPVTGSKSYEQY
TRBV7-9	NA	TRBJ2-5	ASSFTGAEETQY
TRBV7-8	NA	TRBJ2-7	ASNPRHRLSYEQY
TRBV5-8	NA	TRBJ1-5	ASSLVGSNSNQPQH
TRBV5-4	NA	TRBJ2-1	ASSPTTSSRAEQF
TRBV18	few	TRBJ1-1	ASSPQDTMNTEAF
TRBV2	NA	TRBJ1-2	ASSDEGHGYT
TRBV4-2	NA	TRBJ1-2	ASSQDRIQGGYT
TRBV5-4	NA	TRBJ1-1	ASSLGSGPRNTEAF
TRBV20-1	many	TRBJ1-4	SARDHGVGEKLF
TRBV7-6	few	TRBJ2-7	ASSSRQGHHYEQY
TRBV4-1	NA	TRBJ2-7	ASSQEGRAYEQY
TRBV19	few	TRBJ1-1	ASSIGRWGGAEAF
TRBV5-6	NA	TRBJ2-7	ASSLEGNYEQY
TRBV6-1	NA	TRBJ2-7	ASSAPSGAPYEQY
TRBV5-1	NA	TRBJ1-1	ASSLEVSTEAF
TRBV7-2	NA	TRBJ2-7	ASSLYGGDNEQY
TRBV6-5	NA	TRBJ1-2	ASSFEDGGYT
TRBV12-3/TRBV12-4	NA	TRBJ1-2	ASRFQGLYGYT
TRBV2	NA	TRBJ1-2	ASSGQGADGYT
TRBV6-5	NA	TRBJ1-1	ASSYTGQGNTEAF
TRBV12-3/TRBV12-4	few	TRBJ2-2	ASSQGLLRNTGELF
TRBV6-5	NA	TRBJ1-2	ASSYGSWANYGYT